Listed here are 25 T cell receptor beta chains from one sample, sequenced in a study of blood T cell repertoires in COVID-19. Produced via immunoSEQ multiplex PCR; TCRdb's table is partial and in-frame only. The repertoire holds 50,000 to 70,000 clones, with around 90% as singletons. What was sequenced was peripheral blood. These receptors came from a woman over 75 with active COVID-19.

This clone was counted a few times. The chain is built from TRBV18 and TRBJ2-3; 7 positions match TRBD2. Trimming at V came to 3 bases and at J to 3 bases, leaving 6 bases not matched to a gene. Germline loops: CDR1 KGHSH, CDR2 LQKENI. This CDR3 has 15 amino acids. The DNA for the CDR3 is TGTGCCAGCTCACCCCCTAGCGGAACTACAGATACGCAGTATTTT. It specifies CASSPPSGTTDTQYF.

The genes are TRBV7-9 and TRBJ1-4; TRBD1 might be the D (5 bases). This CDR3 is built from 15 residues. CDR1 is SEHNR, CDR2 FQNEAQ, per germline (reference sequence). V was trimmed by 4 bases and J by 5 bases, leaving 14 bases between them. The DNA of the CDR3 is TGTGCCAGCAGCTCCAGCAGACGGACAAATGAAAAACTGTTTTTT. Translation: CASSSSRRTNEKLFF.

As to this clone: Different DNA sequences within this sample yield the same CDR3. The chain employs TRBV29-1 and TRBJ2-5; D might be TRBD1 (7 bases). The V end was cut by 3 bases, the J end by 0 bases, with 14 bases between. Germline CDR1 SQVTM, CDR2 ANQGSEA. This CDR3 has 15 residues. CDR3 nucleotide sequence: TGCAGCGTTGAGGCGGCAGGGGGGTACCAAGAGACCCAGTACTTC. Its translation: CSVEAAGGYQETQYF.

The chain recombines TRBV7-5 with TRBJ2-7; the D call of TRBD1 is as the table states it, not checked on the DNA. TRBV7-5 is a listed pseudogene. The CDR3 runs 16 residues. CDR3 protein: CVRSPGDRTRSYEQYV. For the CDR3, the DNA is TGTGTCAGAAGCCCCGGGGACAGGACCCGCTCCTACGAGCAGTACGTC.

The CDR3 sequence is CATSRQQGFNYGYTF. The DNA of the CDR3 is TGTGCCACCAGCAGGCAACAGGGCTTTAACTATGGCTACACCTTC. This rearrangement joins TRBV15 to TRBJ1-2; D is perhaps TRBD1 (6 bases). This CDR3 comprises 15 residues. V was clipped by 3 bases and J by 1 base, with 12 bases between them. The germline CDR1 and CDR2 sequences are LNHNV and YYDKDF (reference sequence).

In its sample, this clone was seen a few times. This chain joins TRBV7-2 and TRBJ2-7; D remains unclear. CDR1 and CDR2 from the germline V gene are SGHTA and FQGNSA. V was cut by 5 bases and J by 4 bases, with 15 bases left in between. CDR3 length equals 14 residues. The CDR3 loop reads CASSPGGGGYEQYF. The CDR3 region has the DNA TGTGCCAGCAGCCCTGGTGGTGGCGGTTACGAGCAGTACTTC.

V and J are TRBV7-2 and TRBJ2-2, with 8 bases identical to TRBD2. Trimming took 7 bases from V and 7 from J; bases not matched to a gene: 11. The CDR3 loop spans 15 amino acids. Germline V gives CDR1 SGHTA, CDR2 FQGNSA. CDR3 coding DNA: TGTGCCAGCATCCCGAACGGGGGGGGGAGCGGGGAGCTGTTTTTT. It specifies CASIPNGGGSGELFF.

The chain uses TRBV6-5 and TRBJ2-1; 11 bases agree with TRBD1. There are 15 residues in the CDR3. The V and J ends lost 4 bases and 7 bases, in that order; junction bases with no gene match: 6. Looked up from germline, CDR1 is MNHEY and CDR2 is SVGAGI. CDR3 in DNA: TGTGCCAGCAGTTCCGGACAGGGGGCTTTAAATGAGCAGTTCTTC. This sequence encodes CASSSGQGALNEQFF.

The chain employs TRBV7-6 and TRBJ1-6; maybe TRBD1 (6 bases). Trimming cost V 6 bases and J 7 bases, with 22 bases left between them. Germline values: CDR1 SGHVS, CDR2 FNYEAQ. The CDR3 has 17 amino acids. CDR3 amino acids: CASSYLQGRGSNSPLHF. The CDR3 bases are TGTGCCAGCAGTTATTTACAGGGAAGAGGGTCCAATTCACCCCTCCACTTT. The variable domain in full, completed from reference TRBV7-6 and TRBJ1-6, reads GAGVSQSPRYKVTKRGQDVALRCDPISGHVSLYWYRQALGQGPEFLTYFNYEAQQDKSGLPNDRFSAERPEGSISTLTIQRTEQRDSAMYRCASSYLQGRGSNSPLHFGNGTRLTVT.

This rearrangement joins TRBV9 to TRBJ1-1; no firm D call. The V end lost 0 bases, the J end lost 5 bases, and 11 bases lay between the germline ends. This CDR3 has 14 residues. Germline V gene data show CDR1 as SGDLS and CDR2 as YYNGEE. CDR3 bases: TGTGCCAGCAGCGTAGGATTAAGGAGGACTGAAGCTTTCTTT. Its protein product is CASSVGLRRTEAFF.

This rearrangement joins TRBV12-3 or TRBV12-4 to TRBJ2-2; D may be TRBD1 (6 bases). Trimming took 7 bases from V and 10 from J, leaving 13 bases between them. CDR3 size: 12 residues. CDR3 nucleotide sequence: TGTGCCAGCACCCCCAGACAGGAGGAGCTGTTTTTT. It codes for CASTPRQEELFF.

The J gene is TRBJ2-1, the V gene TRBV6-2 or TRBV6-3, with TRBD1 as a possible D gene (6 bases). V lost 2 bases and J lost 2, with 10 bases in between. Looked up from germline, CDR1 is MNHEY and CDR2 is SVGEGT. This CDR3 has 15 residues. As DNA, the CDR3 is TGTGCCAGCAGTTACGGTCAGGGGACCTACAATGAGCAGTTCTTC. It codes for CASSYGQGTYNEQFF.

The CDR3: CASSLRRGGRETQYF. The CDR3 region has the DNA TGTGCCAGCAGCTTGAGGCGGGGAGGTAGGGAGACCCAGTACTTC. The V call is TRBV5-6, the J call TRBJ2-5, with D possibly TRBD2 on 6 matching bases. Trimming removed 1 base at V and 5 bases at J, with 15 bases between. Germline lookup yields CDR1 SGHDT and CDR2 YYEEEE. The CDR3 sequence is 15 residues long.

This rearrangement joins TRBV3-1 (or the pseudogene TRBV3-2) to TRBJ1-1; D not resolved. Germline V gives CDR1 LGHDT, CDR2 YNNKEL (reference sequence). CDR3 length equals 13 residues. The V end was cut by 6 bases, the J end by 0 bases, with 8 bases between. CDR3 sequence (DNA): TGTGCCAGCAGTCAGGTTTTGAACACTGAAGCTTTCTTT. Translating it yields CASSQVLNTEAFF.

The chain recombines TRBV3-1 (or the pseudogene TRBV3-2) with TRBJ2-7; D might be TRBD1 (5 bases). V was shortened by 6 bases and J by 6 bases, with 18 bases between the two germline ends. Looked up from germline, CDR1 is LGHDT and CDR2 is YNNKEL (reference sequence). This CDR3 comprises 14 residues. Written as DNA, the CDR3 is TGTGCCAGCAGTCACGGCCAGGGTGGCTCCGAGCAGTACGTC. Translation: CASSHGQGGSEQYV.

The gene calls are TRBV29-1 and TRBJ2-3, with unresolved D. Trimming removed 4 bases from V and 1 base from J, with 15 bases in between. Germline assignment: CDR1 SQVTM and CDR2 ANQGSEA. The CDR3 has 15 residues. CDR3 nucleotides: TGCAGCGTTGGAGGCCGTATTGCCCGCACAGATACGCAGTATTTT. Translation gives CSVGGRIARTDTQYF.

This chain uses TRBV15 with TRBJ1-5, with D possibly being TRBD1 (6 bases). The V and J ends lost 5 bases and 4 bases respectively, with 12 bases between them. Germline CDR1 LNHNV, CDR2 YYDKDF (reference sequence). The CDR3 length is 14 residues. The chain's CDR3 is CATSADSGNQPQHF. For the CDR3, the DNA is TGTGCCACCAGCGCGGACAGTGGAAATCAGCCCCAGCATTTT.

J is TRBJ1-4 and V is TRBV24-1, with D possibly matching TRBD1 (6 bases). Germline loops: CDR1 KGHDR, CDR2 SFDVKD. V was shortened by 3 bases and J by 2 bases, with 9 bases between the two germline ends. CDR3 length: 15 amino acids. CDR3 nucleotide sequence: TGTGCCACCAGTGATAGCAGGGGCACTAATGAAAAACTGTTTTTT. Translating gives CATSDSRGTNEKLFF.

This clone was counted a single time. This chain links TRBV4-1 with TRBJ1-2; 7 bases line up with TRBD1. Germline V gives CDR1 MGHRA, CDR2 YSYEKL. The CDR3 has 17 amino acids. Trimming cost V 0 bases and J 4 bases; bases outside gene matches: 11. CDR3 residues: CASSQEVEQGRIYGYTF. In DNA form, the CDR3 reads TGCGCCAGCAGCCAAGAAGTGGAACAGGGGCGAATCTATGGCTACACCTTC.

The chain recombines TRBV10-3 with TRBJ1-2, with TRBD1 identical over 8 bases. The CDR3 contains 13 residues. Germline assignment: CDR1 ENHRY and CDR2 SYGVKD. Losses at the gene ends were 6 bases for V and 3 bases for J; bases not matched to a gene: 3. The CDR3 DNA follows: TGTGCCATCAGGACAGGGGAGGACTATGGCTACACCTTC. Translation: CAIRTGEDYGYTF.

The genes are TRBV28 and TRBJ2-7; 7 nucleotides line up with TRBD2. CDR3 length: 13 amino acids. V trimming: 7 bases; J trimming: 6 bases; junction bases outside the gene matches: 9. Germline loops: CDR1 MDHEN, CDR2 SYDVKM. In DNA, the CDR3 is TGTGCCAGCATCGGACCAGGGAGGGGCGAGCAGTACTTC. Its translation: CASIGPGRGEQYF.

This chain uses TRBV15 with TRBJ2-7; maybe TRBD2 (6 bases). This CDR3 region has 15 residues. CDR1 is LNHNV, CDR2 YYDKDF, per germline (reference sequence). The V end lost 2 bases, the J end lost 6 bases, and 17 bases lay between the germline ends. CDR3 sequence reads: CATSRNLQAGSEQYV. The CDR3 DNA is TGTGCCACCAGCAGAAACCTTCAAGCGGGTTCCGAGCAGTACGTC.

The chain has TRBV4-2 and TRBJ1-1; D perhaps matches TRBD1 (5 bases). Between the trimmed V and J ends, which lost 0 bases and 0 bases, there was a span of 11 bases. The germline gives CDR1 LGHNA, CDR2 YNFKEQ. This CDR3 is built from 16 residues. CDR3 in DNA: TGTGCCAGCAGCCAAGAGGTCGGACAAATGAACACTGAAGCTTTCTTT. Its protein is CASSQEVGQMNTEAFF.

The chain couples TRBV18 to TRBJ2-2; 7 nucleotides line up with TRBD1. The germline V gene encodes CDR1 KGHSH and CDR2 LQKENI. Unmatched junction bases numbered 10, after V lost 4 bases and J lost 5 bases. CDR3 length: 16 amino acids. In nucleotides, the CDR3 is TGTGCCAGCTCACGGAACCAAGGGGGCCTAACCGGGGAGCTGTTTTTT. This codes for CASSRNQGGLTGELFF. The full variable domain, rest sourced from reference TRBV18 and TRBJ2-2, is NAGVMQNPRHLVRRRGQEARLRCSPMKGHSHVYWYRQLPEEGLKFMVYLQKENIIDESGMPKERFSAEFPKEGPSILRIQQVVRGDSAAYFCASSRNQGGLTGELFFGEGSRLTVL.

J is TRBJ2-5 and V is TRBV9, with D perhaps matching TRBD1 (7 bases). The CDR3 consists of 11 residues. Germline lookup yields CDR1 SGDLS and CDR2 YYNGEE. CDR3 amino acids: CASQGGETQYF. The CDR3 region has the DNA TGTGCATCCCAGGGGGGAGAGACCCAGTACTTC.